Following are 3 T cell receptor beta chains from one sample sequenced in a study of shared clonotypes between healthy human individuals. It was CD45RO-negative cells, positively selected for CCR7, that made up naive CD8 cells, with terminally differentiated effector memory CD45RA+ cells excluded. This table comes from immunoSEQ multiplex PCR, and its TCRdb copy is limited to in-frame clones, with some not included. The sample gives approximately 590,000 clones, nearly 97% of which show up once; around 0.097% is in the top ten. The sample was naive CD8+ T cells sorted from blood. These receptors all come from a woman in her 30s in good health.

V usage is TRBV4-1 and J usage is TRBJ1-1; TRBD1 might be the D (5 bases). V was pared by 6 bases and J by 9 bases, with 14 bases between. Germline CDR1 MGHRA, CDR2 YSYEKL. This CDR3 comprises 12 residues. The CDR3 protein is CASSPDGTKAFF. The CDR3 DNA is TGCGCCAGCAGTCCGGACGGGACTAAAGCTTTCTTT.

This clone has more than one count but fewer than ten. V usage is TRBV10-3 and J usage is TRBJ1-2; 9 bases align to TRBD1. The trim removed 3 bases at V and 8 bases at J, leaving 10 bases unmatched. The germline V gene has CDR1 ENHRY and CDR2 SYGVKD. The CDR3 totals 15 residues. CDR3 loop: CAISDEQGAREGYTF. The CDR3 DNA is TGTGCCATCAGTGATGAACAGGGGGCAAGGGAAGGCTACACCTTC.

The CDR3 DNA is TGTGCCAGCAGCCTGGGGACAGGGCTCAATCAGCCCCAGCATTTT. This translates into CASSLGTGLNQPQHF. V is TRBV5-4 and J is TRBJ1-5; 9 bases agree with TRBD1. Germline V gene data show CDR1 as SGHNT and CDR2 as YYREEE (reference sequence). The V gene end was trimmed by 4 bases and the J gene end by 3 bases; junction bases not matched to a gene: 5. The CDR3 is 15 residues long.